This T cell receptor beta chain was recorded in a study of CD8 T cells in ankylosing spondylitis. The study's findings and limits: Reports of some motif variants in reactive arthritis synovial fluid and blood predate this one.

This clonotype was detected ten times or more. The antigen is not known. Construction of TCR beta libraries was performed using quantitative 5'-RACE with molecular barcodes. MiXCR, run by TCRdb on the 5' RACE reads, gives a single entry per CDR3 protein. The table lists some 220,000 distinct CDR3 sequences, less than 9.5% of them singletons. The receptor was isolated from a female donor with ankylosing spondylitis or in good health (not recorded which). The material sequenced was blood, either unsorted or a sorted T cell fraction (not recorded which).

The chain's CDR3 is CASSFQQGRTEAFF. CDR3 DNA: TGTGCCAGCAGCTTCCAACAGGGGCGCACTGAAGCTTTCTTT. The rearrangement links TRBV7-2 to TRBJ1-1; 7 positions agree with TRBD1. CDR1 and CDR2 from the germline V gene are SGHTA and FQGNSA. V was pared by 3 bases and J by 4 bases, with 5 bases of the junction left unmatched. This CDR3 is 14 amino acids long.